The subject of this entry is one T cell receptor (beta chain). Trimming left V 3 bases short and J 0 bases short, with 9 bases between. The CDR3 length is 15 residues. Germline V gives CDR1 MNHNY, CDR2 SVGAGI (reference sequence). Original data processing: Nucleated cell number was recorded as an estimate derived from reference gene primer amplification. Profiling relied on immunoSEQ multiplex PCR, and the TCRdb table lists in-frame clones only, not all of them. From that table come the V and J calls and clone size; the DNA was used to work out D and trimming. Of some 150,000 clones in the sample, more than 70% were seen once. The data belong to a study of blood T cell repertoires in COVID-19. About the research overall: Material from acute and convalescent COVID-19 was sourced from the United States, Italy and Spain. Nucleic acid was either cDNA or gDNA, and it came from T cells, B-cell-depleted T cells, or PBMCs.

Sequencing was carried out using peripheral blood. The TCR comes from a man in his fifties or sixties with active or convalescent COVID-19. V and J are TRBV6-6 and TRBJ1-3; D unclear. CDR3 residues: CASSYPGNSGNTIYF. DNA of the CDR3: TGTGCCAGCAGTTATCCGGGGAACTCTGGAAACACCATATATTTT.